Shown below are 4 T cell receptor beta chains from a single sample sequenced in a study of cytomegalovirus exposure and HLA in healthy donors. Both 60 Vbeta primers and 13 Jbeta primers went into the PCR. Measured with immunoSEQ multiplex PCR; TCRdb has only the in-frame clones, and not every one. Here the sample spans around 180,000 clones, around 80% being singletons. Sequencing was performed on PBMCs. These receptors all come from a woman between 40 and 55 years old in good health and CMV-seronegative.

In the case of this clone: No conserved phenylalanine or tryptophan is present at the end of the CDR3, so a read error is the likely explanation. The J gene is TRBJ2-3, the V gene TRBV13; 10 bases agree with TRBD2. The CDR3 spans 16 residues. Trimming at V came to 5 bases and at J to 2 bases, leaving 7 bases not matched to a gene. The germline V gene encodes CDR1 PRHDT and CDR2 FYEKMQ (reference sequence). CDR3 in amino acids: CASSVSGGPPTDTQYV. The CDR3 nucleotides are TGTGCCAGCAGCGTTAGCGGGGGGCCCCCCACAGATACGCAGTATGTT.

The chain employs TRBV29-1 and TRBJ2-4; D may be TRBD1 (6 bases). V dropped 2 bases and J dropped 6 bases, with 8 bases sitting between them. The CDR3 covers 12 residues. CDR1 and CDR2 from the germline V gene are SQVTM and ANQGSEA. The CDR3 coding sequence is TGCAGCGTTGAAAGCAGGGGAAACATTCAGTACTTC. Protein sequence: CSVESRGNIQYF.

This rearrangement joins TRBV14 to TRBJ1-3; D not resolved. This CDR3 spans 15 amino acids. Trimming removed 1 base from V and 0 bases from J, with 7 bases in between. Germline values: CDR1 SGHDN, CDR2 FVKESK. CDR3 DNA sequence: TGTGCCAGCAGCCAAGCCCTTATCTCTGGAAACACCATATATTTT. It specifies CASSQALISGNTIYF.

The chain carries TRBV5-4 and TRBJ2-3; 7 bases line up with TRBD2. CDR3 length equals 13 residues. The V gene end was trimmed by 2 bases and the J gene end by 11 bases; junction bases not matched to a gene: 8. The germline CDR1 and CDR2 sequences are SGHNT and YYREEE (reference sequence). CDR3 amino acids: CASSFQGGGGQYF. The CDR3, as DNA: TGTGCCAGCAGCTTCCAGGGTGGGGGGGGGCAGTATTTT.